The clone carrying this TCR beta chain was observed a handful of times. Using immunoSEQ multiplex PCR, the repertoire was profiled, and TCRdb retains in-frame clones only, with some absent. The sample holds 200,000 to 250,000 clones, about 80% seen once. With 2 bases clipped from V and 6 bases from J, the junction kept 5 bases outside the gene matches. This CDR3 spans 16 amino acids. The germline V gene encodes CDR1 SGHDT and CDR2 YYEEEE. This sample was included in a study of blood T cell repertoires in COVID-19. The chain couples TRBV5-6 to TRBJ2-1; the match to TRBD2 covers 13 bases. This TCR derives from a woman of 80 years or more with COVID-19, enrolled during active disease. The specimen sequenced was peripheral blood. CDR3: CASSFTGLAGINEQFF. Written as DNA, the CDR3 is TGTGCCAGCAGCTTCACGGGACTAGCGGGAATCAATGAGCAGTTCTTC.